There are many counts of the clone carrying this T cell receptor (beta chain). The antigen remains undetermined. In germline, CDR1 is DFQATT, CDR2 SNEGSKA (reference sequence). V shed 5 bases and J 5 bases; nucleotides not matched to a gene: 4. This CDR3 region has 12 residues. TCR cDNA molecules each had a unique molecular identifier. TCRdb reanalysed the 5' RACE reads using MiXCR and keeps one entry per CDR3 protein. Counted here are around 50,000 distinct CDR3 sequences, roughly 7.2% occurring once; the ten biggest clones make up roughly an eighth. This sample was included in a study of spatial heterogeneity in lung cancer. Findings of the study overall: Ubiquitous expanded tumor TCRs were observed in blood more at resection than follow-up.

The sample's time point: sample taken at primary tumor resection. Whole RNA, isolated from tumor, nontumor lung or frozen PBMC, was sequenced without prior sorting. Samples were obtained from about 72 donors, all untreated early-stage non-small cell lung cancer patients. Source: PBMCs, taken at surgery. The origin of this receptor is a female donor with early-stage non-small cell lung cancer. The chain is built from TRBV20-1 and TRBJ1-2; TRBD1 aligns across 8 bases. The CDR3 is CSAVDRVYGYTF. DNA for the CDR3: TGCAGTGCTGTGGACAGGGTTTATGGCTACACCTTC.